This TCR beta chain stems from a study of blood T cell repertoires in COVID-19. Turning to the study itself: Italy, Spain and the United States were the sources of the convalescent and acute COVID-19 samples. The analysed material was cDNA or gDNA that came from T cells, B-cell-depleted T cells, or PBMCs.

The germline V gene has CDR1 SNHLY and CDR2 FYNNEI. This CDR3 comprises 15 residues. With 6 bases removed from V and 2 bases from J, the gap between germline ends came to 15 bases. Under the authors' procedure: Amplifying reference gene primers gave estimates of nucleated cell counts. The repertoire was sequenced with immunoSEQ multiplex PCR; TCRdb's copy has only in-frame clones and lacks some. V, J and clone size were drawn from that table, and D and trimming were deduced from the DNA. The table shows more than 95,000 clones, with more than 75% occurring only once. The sample was peripheral blood. The TCR comes from a human donor in a cohort sampled during active COVID-19. V is TRBV2 and J is TRBJ2-3; perhaps TRBD1 as D (6 bases). In DNA, the CDR3 is TGTGCCAGCAGGATGACAGGCCTAATCACAGATACGCAGTATTTT. Translation gives CASRMTGLITDTQYF.